This T cell receptor beta chain was captured by sequencing in a study of T cell responses to AZD1222 COVID-19 vaccine (dated by TCRdb to about 2021). For the wider study: A total of just over 230 trial participants underwent TCR sequencing, of whom 200 to 220 received two doses of AZD1222 and about 25 received two doses of the MenACWY control vaccine. Trial participants were enrolled by age into subgroups of 18-55, 56-69 and 70-plus years, and roughly 150, 30 and 60 TCR-sequenced participants, respectively, were included in these subgroups. Overall results and qualifications from the work: Conclusions about previously exposed vaccinees are limited, since just six AZD1222 recipients were seropositive for SARS-CoV-2 at baseline. Epitopes outside the regions mutated in the B.1.351 and B.1.1.7 variants were reportedly recognized by nearly half of the unique spike-specific TCRs. No day 14 peak-response samples were available, so repertoires were characterized only after the peak T cell response. After two AZD1222 doses, spike-specific TCR breadth and depth were significantly higher than at day 0 and than in MenACWY recipients. Participants were mostly white British and included more females than males, and it was suggested by the authors that clonal diversity may have been underestimated. In the small 56-69-year group, the increase in depth fell short of significance, most likely because of low power. Vaccine-associated CD4 TCRs spanned the whole spike protein, with dominant responses in regions 160-218 and 743-854.

In the paper's terms, the time point label means: about 28 days (+/-7) after the second vaccine dose. AZD1222 recipients given second doses at about 4 weeks or at about 12 weeks were pooled, since spike-specific TCR depth and breadth were not found to differ between the two schedules. Vaccinee samples were obtained from the UK trials COV001 and COV002, which included a single-blind randomized controlled phase 2/3 trial of AZD1222 (ChAdOx1 nCoV-19) in healthy adults. For TCRbeta chain sequencing, PBMC samples were collected from trial participants at day 0 and at day 28 after the second dose. In the case of this clone: Its target antigen remains unknown. One base away there is no much larger clone; base qualities are not given.

The CDR3 regions of human TCRbeta chains were analyzed by immunosequencing. The authors' analysis ran thus. TCRs in the repertoires were matched against a reference library of SARS-CoV-2-specific TCRs that had been generated with the MIRA antigen-specificity platform. Breadth was defined as the fraction of unique TCRs that were SARS-CoV-2-associated, and depth was defined as the fraction of total T cells that were SARS-CoV-2-associated. Each spike-specific TCR was assigned to its reactive spike region and to a CD4 or CD8 class using the MIRA data. Log10-transformed breadth and depth values were compared by one-way ANOVA with Sidak's multiple comparisons tests. The table comes from immuneACCESS by way of TCRdb, which keeps in-frame sequences with V and J called. Part of the clones is missing from these tables; in studies checked, under half for an unresolved V gene and the rest for unknown reasons. Clonal size and the V and J genes are those of that table, whereas D and trimming came from the DNA. The sample table contains tens of thousands of clones; only one count was recorded for nearly 90% of them. The top ten constitute around 30% of the sample.

This receptor was identified in an adult who received the AZD1222 COVID-19 vaccine. Here the sequenced sample was peripheral blood, taken 28 days after the second AZD1222 dose.

The CDR3 region has the sequence CASSSYGGANTGELFF. The nucleotides are TGTGCCAGCAGCTCCTACGGGGGCGCGAACACCGGGGAGCTGTTTTTT. Rearrangement joined TRBV7-8 to TRBJ2-2, with the D call tentatively TRBD1 or TRBD2, each fitting 6 bases. The CDR3 measures 16 amino acids from cysteine to phenylalanine. Only the CDR3 part of the read is kept: 48 bases, read in frame from the first base. V drops 4 bases and J drops 0 bases, leaving 12 bases in between. Per the germline V gene, SGHVS is the CDR1 and FQNEAQ is the CDR2.